This T cell receptor (beta chain) was sequenced during a study of shared clonotypes between healthy human individuals. Study summary: Donor ages ranged 18 to 49 years: a couple of women, three men. Per donor, CD8 memory used one plate, CD8 naive used two, CD4 memory used three and CD4 naive used three. The study, taken as a whole, reports: What naive subsets generally showed was a larger estimated richness than memory subsets showed.

Remarks on this clone: Its antigen is not identified.

Naive CD8 cells lacked CD45RO and underwent positive selection for CCR7, leaving out terminally differentiated effector memory CD45RA+ cells. Free of recent acute infections or vaccinations, the donors were healthy HIV-negative adults. This CDR3 contains 13 residues. Germline CDR1 and CDR2: MGHRA and YSYEKL. Deletions cut 1 base from V and 2 bases from J, with 4 bases between. Profiled with immunoSEQ multiplex PCR; TCRdb holds only in-frame clones, not every one. This table holds around 2,100,000 clones, about 95% found once. The rearrangement links TRBV4-1 to TRBJ2-3; no clear D gene. The clonotype comes from a man between 18 and 29 years old in good health. Sequenced sample: naive CD8+ T cells sorted from blood. CDR3 in amino acids: CASSQAYTDTQYF. The DNA for the CDR3 is TGCGCCAGCAGCCAAGCCTACACAGATACGCAGTATTTT.